The 10 T cell receptor beta chains in this list originate from one sample, sequenced in a study of cytomegalovirus exposure and HLA in healthy donors (dated by TCRdb to 2015 to 2018). The library was prepared using the immunoSEQ multiplex PCR assay. For the multiplex PCR, a mixture combining 60 forward primers for TCR Vbeta segments and 13 reverse primers for TCR Jbeta segments was used. Not all clones reach the TCRdb copy of this immuneACCESS table, which keeps in-frame sequences only. Checked studies attribute under half of the gap to unresolved V genes and leave the rest unexplained. Within this sample are 100,000 to 120,000 clones, with about 73% of them counted one time only. Roughly 1.2% of the sample comes from the top ten. The source material was PBMCs. Receptor source: a woman aged 30 to 39 in good health and CMV-seronegative.

CDR3 sequence (DNA): TGTGCCAGCAGTCCCCCGTCCGGGACAGGGATAGGAGAGCAGTACTTC. As protein: CASSPPSGTGIGEQYF. V is TRBV28 and J is TRBJ2-7; 9 bases align to TRBD1. J lost 7 bases, V lost 5 bases, and 15 bases had no gene match. This CDR3 contains 16 residues. Per germline, CDR1 MDHEN and CDR2 SYDVKM.

The chain couples TRBV4-3 to TRBJ2-1; possibly TRBD1 for D (6 bases). The CDR3 covers 17 residues. Germline CDR1 is LGHNA and CDR2 is YSLEER. The ends were cut back, 0 bases at V and 0 bases at J, with 12 bases in the middle. The CDR3 DNA reads as TGCGCCAGCAGCCAAGATTCAACAGGGAGCTCCTACAATGAGCAGTTCTTC. Translated: CASSQDSTGSSYNEQFF.

This chain joins TRBV4-3 and TRBJ2-7, with TRBD1 identical over 9 bases. This CDR3 region has 18 residues. Germline lookup yields CDR1 LGHNA and CDR2 YSLEER. J gave up 3 bases and V 0 bases, and 12 bases lay outside the gene matches. The CDR3 reads CASSQDGTGLFGDYEQYF. Here the CDR3 DNA reads TGCGCCAGCAGCCAAGACGGGACAGGGCTTTTCGGGGACTACGAGCAGTACTTC.

The V call is TRBV19, the J call TRBJ1-1; D is undetermined. Trimming left V 3 bases short and J 1 base short, with 6 bases between. Germline CDR1 is LNHDA and CDR2 is SQIVND (reference sequence). The CDR3 length is 13 residues. CDR3 region: CASSIARNTEAFF. The CDR3, as DNA: TGTGCCAGTAGTATCGCCAGGAACACTGAAGCTTTCTTT.

This clone occurred a few times. This chain uses TRBV18 with TRBJ2-3; TRBD2 might be the D (6 bases). The CDR3 has 17 residues. V lost 3 bases and J 14 bases, leaving 30 bases between the germline ends. The germline V gene has CDR1 KGHSH and CDR2 LQKENI. Here the CDR3 reads CASSPQGVGTLFFGLYF. For the CDR3, the DNA is TGTGCCAGCTCACCCCAAGGGGTCGGGACTCTCTTTTTCGGTTTGTATTTT. Using reference TRBV18 and TRBJ2-3 for the parts outside the CDR3, the full variable domain is NAGVMQNPRHLVRRRGQEARLRCSPMKGHSHVYWYRQLPEEGLKFMVYLQKENIIDESGMPKERFSAEFPKEGPSILRIQQVVRGDSAAYFCASSPQGVGTLFFGLYFGPGTRLTVL.

The CDR3 DNA reads as TGCAGCGTTGGAGTTAGCGGGAGGGGAGAGACCCAGTACTTC. This translates into CSVGVSGRGETQYF. This rearrangement joins TRBV29-1 to TRBJ2-5; 11 bases are shared with TRBD2. Germline loops: CDR1 SQVTM, CDR2 ANQGSEA. The CDR3 has 14 residues. Trimming removed 4 bases from V and 4 bases from J; junction bases left unmatched: 5.

The genes are TRBV4-2 and TRBJ2-7; 7 nucleotides match TRBD1. V lost 0 bases to trimming and J lost 5 bases; unmatched junction nucleotides: 7. CDR3 length equals 15 residues. Germline CDR1 and CDR2: LGHNA and YNFKEQ. The CDR3 is CASSQDTGESNEQYF. In DNA, the CDR3 is TGTGCCAGCAGCCAAGACACAGGGGAGAGCAACGAGCAGTACTTC.

The V gene is TRBV7-2, the J gene TRBJ2-7; tentative D call: TRBD2 (7 bases). The CDR3 extends over 14 amino acids. Germline CDR1 and CDR2: SGHTA and FQGNSA. Trimming removed 4 bases from V and 0 bases from J, with 10 bases in between. CDR3 loop: CASSSGGPSYEQYF. For the CDR3, the DNA is TGTGCCAGCAGCTCGGGGGGCCCCTCCTACGAGCAGTACTTC.

The chain couples TRBV5-6 to TRBJ2-7; 7 bases align to TRBD1. V lost 4 bases and J lost 3; bases outside the gene matches: 4. Germline CDR1 is SGHDT and CDR2 is YYEEEE. The CDR3 consists of 13 residues. The CDR3 is CASSDRVSYEQYF. CDR3 sequence (DNA): TGTGCCAGCAGCGACAGGGTTAGCTACGAGCAGTACTTC.

In this sample, this clone turned up a few times. The chain uses TRBV7-6 and TRBJ1-2; D gene ambiguous. V shed 5 bases and J shed 3 bases, with 7 bases lying between them. Germline V lookup: CDR1 SGHVS, CDR2 FNYEAQ. The CDR3 loop spans 12 amino acids. As DNA, the CDR3 is TGTGCCAGCAGCGCTGACTACTATGGCTACACCTTC. Translated: CASSADYYGYTF.